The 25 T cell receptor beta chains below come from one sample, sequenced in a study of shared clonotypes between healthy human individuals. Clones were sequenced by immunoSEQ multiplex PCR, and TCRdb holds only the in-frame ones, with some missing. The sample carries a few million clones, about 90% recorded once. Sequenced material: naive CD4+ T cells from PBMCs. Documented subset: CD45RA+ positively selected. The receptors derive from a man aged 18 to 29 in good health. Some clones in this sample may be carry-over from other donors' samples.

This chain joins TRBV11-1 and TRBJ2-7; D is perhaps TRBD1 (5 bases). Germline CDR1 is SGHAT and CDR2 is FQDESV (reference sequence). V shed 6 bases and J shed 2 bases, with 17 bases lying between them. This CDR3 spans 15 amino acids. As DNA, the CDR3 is TGTGCCAGCAGGCCGTCAAGGGGCAGAGCCTACGAGCAGTACTTC. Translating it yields CASRPSRGRAYEQYF. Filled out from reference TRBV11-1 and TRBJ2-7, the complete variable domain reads EAEVAQSPRYKITEKSQAVAFWCDPISGHATLYWYRQILGQGPELLVQFQDESVVDDSQLPKDRFSAERLKGVDSTLKIQPAELGDSAMYLCASRPSRGRAYEQYFGPGTRLTVT.

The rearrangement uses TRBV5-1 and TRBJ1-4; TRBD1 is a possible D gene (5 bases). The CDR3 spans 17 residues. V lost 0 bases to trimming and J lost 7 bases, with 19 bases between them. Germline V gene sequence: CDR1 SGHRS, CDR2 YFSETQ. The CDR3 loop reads CASSLAYGPGLSEKLFF. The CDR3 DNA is TGCGCCAGCAGCTTGGCCTACGGCCCAGGGTTAAGTGAAAAACTGTTTTTT.

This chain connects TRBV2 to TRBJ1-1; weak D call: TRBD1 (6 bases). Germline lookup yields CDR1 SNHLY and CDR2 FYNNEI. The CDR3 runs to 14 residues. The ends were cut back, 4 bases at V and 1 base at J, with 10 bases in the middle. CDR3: CASSVRDKNTEAFF. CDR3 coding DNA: TGTGCCAGCAGTGTACGGGACAAGAACACTGAAGCTTTCTTT.

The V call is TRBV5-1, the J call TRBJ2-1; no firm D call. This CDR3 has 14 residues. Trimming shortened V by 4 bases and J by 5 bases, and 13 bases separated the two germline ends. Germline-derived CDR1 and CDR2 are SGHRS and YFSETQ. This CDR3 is CASSKTPTNNEQFF. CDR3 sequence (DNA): TGCGCCAGCAGCAAAACACCTACTAACAATGAGCAGTTCTTC.

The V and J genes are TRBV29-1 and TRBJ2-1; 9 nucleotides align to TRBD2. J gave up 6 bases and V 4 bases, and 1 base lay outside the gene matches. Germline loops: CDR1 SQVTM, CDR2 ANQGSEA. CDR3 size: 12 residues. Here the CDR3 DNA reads TGCAGCGTTGGCGGGAGGGGCAATGAGCAGTTCTTC. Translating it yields CSVGGRGNEQFF.

CDR3 sequence (DNA): TGTGCCAGTACCTGGACAGGGGGCTTTGGTGAGCAGTTCTTC. This sequence encodes CASTWTGGFGEQFF. This chain uses TRBV19 with TRBJ2-1, with 11 bases fitting TRBD1. Germline CDR1 reads LNHDA; CDR2 reads SQIVND (reference sequence). The CDR3 has 14 amino acids. The ends lost 7 bases at V and 9 bases at J; junction bases unmatched: 8.

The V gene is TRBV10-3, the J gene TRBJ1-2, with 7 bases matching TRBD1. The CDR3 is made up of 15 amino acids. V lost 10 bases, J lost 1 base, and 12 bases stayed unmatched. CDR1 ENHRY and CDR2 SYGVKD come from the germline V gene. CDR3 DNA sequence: TGTGCCACCAGAGATCAGGGGGTCGTTAACTATGGCTACACCTTC. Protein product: CATRDQGVVNYGYTF.

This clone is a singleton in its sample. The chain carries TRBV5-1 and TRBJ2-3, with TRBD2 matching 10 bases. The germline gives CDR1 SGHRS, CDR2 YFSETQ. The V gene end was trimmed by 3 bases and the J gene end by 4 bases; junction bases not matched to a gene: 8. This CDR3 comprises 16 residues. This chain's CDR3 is CASSYPSGRVADTQYF. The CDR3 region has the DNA TGCGCCAGCAGCTATCCTAGCGGGAGAGTTGCAGATACGCAGTATTTT.

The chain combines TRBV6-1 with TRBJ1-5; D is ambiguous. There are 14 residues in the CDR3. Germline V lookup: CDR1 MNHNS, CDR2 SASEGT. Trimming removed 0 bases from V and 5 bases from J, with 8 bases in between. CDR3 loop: CASSEAVAYQPQHF. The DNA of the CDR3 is TGTGCCAGCAGTGAAGCGGTGGCCTATCAGCCCCAGCATTTT.

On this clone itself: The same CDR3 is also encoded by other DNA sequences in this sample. CDR3 sequence (DNA): TGTGCCAGTAGTCCGGACAGGGGTGGCTATGGCTACACCTTC. It specifies CASSPDRGGYGYTF. The chain employs TRBV19 and TRBJ1-2; 9 bases map to TRBD1. V lost 5 bases, J lost 4 bases, and 5 bases stayed unmatched. The V gene's germline CDR1 is LNHDA and CDR2 SQIVND (reference sequence). The CDR3 runs 14 residues.

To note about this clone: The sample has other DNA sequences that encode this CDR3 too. The CDR3 spells CASSLGVASSYNEQFF. CDR3 in DNA: TGCGCCAGCAGCTTGGGGGTCGCGAGCTCCTACAATGAGCAGTTCTTC. The chain has TRBV5-1 and TRBJ2-1, with unresolved D. Germline CDR1 is SGHRS and CDR2 is YFSETQ. The ends were cut back, 0 bases at V and 0 bases at J, with 10 bases in the middle. The CDR3 spans 16 residues.

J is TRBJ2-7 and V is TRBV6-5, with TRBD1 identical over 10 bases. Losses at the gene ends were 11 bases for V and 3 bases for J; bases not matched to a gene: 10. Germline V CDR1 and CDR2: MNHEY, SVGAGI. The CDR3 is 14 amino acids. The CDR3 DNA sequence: TGTGCCGCGAGCAAGGGACAGGGGCTCTACGAGCAGTACTTC. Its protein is CAASKGQGLYEQYF.

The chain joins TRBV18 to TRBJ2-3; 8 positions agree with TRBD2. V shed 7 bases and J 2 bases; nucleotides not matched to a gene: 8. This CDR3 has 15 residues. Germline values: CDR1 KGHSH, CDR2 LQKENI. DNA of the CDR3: TGTGCCAGCTTTACGGGACTAGAGGTCACAGATACGCAGTATTTT. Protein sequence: CASFTGLEVTDTQYF.

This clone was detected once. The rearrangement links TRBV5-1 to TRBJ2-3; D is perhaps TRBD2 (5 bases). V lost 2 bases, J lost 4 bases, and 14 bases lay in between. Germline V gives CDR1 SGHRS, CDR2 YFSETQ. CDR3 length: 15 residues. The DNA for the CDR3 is TGCGCCAGCAGCTTTTCGCGGGTTGGGGCAGATACGCAGTATTTT. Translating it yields CASSFSRVGADTQYF.

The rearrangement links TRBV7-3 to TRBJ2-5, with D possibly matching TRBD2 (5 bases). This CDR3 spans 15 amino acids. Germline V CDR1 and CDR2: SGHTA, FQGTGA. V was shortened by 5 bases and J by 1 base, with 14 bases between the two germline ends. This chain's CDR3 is CASSPSHGVQETQYF. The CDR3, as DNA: TGTGCCAGCAGCCCATCACACGGGGTCCAAGAGACCCAGTACTTC.

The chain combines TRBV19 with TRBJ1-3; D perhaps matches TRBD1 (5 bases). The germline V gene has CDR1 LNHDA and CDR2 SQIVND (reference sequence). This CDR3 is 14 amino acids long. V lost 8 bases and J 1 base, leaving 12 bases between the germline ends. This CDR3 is CASGTGSSGNTIYF. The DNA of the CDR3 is TGTGCCAGTGGGACGGGGTCGTCTGGAAACACCATATATTTT.

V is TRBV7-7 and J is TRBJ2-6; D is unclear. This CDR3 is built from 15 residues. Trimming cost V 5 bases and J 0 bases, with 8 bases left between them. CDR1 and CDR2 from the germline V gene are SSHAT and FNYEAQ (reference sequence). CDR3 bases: TGTGCCAGCAGCCCAGGCAGCTCTGGGGCCAACGTCCTGACTTTC. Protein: CASSPGSSGANVLTF.

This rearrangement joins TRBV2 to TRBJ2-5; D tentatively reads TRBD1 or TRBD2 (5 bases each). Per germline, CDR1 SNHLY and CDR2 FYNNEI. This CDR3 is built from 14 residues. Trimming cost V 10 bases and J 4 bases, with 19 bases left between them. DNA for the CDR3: TGTGCCAACCGGGTCAGGGTGAGGGGAGAGACCCAGTACTTC. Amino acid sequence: CANRVRVRGETQYF.

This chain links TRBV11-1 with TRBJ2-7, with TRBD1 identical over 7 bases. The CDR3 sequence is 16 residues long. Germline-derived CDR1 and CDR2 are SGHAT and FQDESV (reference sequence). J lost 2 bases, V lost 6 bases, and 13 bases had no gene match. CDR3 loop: CASSLRLPQGPYEQYF. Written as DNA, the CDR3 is TGTGCCAGCAGTCTAAGGCTCCCACAGGGGCCCTACGAGCAGTACTTC.

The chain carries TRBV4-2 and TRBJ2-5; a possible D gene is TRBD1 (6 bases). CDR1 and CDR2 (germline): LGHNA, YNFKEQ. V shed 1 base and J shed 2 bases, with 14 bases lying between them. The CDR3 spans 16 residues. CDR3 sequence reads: CASSQVGAGMQETQYF. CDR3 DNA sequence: TGTGCCAGCAGCCAAGTGGGGGCAGGGATGCAAGAGACCCAGTACTTC.

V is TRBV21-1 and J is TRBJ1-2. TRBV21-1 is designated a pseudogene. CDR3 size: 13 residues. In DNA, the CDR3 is TGTGCCGTGCCGAGGGGCGGATCTGAAGGCTACACCTTC. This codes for CAVPRGGSEGYTF.

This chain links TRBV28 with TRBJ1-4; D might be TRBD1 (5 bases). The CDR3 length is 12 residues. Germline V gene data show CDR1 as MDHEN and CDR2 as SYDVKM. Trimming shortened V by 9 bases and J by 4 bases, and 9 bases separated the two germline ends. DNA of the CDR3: TGTGCCAGTCGGACAAGTAATGAAAAACTGTTTTTT. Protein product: CASRTSNEKLFF.

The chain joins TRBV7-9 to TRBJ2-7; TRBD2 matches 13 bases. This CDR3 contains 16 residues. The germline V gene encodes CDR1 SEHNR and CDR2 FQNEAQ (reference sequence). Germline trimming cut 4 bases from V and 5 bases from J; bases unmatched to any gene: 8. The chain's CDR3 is CASSSGGLAGDHEQYF. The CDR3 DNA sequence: TGTGCCAGCAGCTCTGGTGGACTAGCGGGAGACCACGAGCAGTACTTC.

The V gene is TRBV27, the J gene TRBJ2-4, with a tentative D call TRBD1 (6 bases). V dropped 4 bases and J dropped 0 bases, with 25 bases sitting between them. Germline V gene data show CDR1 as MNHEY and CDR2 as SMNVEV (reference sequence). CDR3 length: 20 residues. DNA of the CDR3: TGTGCCAGCAGTTCTAAGCCCCTCAGACAGGTCCCGCTAGCCAAAAACATTCAGTACTTC. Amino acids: CASSSKPLRQVPLAKNIQYF.

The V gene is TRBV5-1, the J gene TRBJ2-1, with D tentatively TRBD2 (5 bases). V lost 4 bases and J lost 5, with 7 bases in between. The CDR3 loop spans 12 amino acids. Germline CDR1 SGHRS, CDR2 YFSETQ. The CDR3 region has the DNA TGCGCCAGCAGCGACGGGAACAATGAGCAGTTCTTC. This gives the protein CASSDGNNEQFF.